The clone carrying this T cell receptor beta chain was counted a few times. V was clipped by 4 bases and J by 2 bases, with 14 bases between them. The CDR3 has 15 amino acids. The germline V gene encodes CDR1 MRHNA and CDR2 SNTAGT. 60 Vbeta and 13 Jbeta primers were used in PCR. Sequencing used immunoSEQ multiplex PCR; TCRdb keeps in-frame clones, though not all of them. The repertoire holds 240,000 or so clones, with about 80% as singletons. The sample is drawn from a study of cytomegalovirus exposure and HLA in healthy donors. Study context: Genotyping of roughly 400 donors showed that around 85% belonged to the Caucasian-associated ancestry cluster.

The sequenced material came from PBMCs. The sequence derives from a woman aged 55-69 years in good health and CMV-seropositive. This chain joins TRBV6-4 and TRBJ1-2; D is perhaps TRBD1 (6 bases). The CDR3 DNA follows: TGTGCCAGCAGTGTCTCACAGGGACCCAACTATGGCTACACCTTC. It is translated as CASSVSQGPNYGYTF.